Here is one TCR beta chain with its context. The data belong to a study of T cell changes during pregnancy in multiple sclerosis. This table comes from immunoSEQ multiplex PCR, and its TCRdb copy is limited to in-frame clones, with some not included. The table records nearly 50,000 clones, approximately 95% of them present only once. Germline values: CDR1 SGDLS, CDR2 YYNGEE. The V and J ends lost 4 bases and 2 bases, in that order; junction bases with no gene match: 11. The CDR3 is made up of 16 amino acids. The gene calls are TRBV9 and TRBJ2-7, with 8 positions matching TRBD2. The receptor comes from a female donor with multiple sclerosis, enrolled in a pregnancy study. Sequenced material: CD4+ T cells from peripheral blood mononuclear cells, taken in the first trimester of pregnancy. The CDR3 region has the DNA TGTGCCAGCAGCCCCAACCCCCCCGGGGGGGCCTACGAGCAGTACTTC. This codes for CASSPNPPGGAYEQYF. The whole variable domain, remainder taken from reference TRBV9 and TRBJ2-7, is DSGVTQTPKHLITATGQRVTLRCSPRSGDLSVYWYQQSLDQGLQFLIQYYNGEERAKGNILERFSAQQFPDLHSELNLSSLELGDSALYFCASSPNPPGGAYEQYFGPGTRLTVT.